These 19 T cell receptor beta chains came from one sample sequenced in a study of shared clonotypes between healthy human individuals. Data came from immunoSEQ multiplex PCR; TCRdb stores just in-frame clones and leaves some out. In the table there are about 770,000 clones, 72% of which are singletons. Sequencing input: memory CD4+ T cells sorted from blood. Subset of the sample: CD45RA-negative fraction. All receptors come from a woman in her twenties or thirties in good health.

In its sample, this clone was seen a few times. The chain carries TRBV10-3 and TRBJ2-7; TRBD2 matches 11 bases. Per germline, CDR1 ENHRY and CDR2 SYGVKD. The CDR3 extends over 17 amino acids. After removal of 0 bases from V and 0 bases from J, the junction contained 4 bases not matched to a gene. CDR3 amino acids: CAISESGLAGSSYEQYF. CDR3 nucleotides: TGTGCCATCAGTGAGTCTGGACTAGCGGGTAGCTCCTACGAGCAGTACTTC.

This clone came up once. The rearrangement uses TRBV7-9 and TRBJ2-7; TRBD1 matches at 7 bases. The CDR3 loop spans 14 amino acids. V lost 5 bases and J lost 10; bases outside the gene matches: 14. Per germline, CDR1 SEHNR and CDR2 FQNEAQ (reference sequence). CDR3: CASSPQLQGLRQYF. Written as DNA, the CDR3 is TGTGCCAGCAGCCCTCAACTACAGGGGCTTCGACAGTACTTC.

The V call is TRBV7-9, the J call TRBJ1-1; weak D call: TRBD1 (5 bases). Trimming took off 5 bases at V and 11 bases at J, with 15 bases between the two ends. The germline CDR1 and CDR2 sequences are SEHNR and FQNEAQ (reference sequence). The CDR3 length is 12 residues. CDR3 in amino acids: CASSLTEVRAFF. In DNA form, the CDR3 reads TGTGCCAGCAGCCTGACAGAGGTTCGGGCTTTCTTT. Supplemented by reference TRBV7-9 and TRBJ1-1, the full variable domain reads DTGVSQNPRHKITKRGQNVTFRCDPISEHNRLYWYRQTLGQGPEFLTYFQNEAQLEKSRLLSDRFSAERPKGSFSTLEIQRTEQGDSAMYLCASSLTEVRAFFGQGTRLTVV.

This chain joins TRBV28 and TRBJ2-2; D is perhaps TRBD1 (5 bases). CDR1 and CDR2 from the germline V gene are MDHEN and SYDVKM. The CDR3 consists of 13 residues. Trimming removed 5 bases from V and 6 bases from J, with 10 bases in between. The CDR3 here is CASSRRVSGELFF. The CDR3 DNA is TGTGCCAGCAGTCGCAGGGTATCCGGGGAGCTGTTTTTT.

The rearrangement uses TRBV28 and TRBJ2-1; D ambiguous. Germline values: CDR1 MDHEN, CDR2 SYDVKM. The CDR3 sequence is 17 residues long. V was clipped by 8 bases and J by 8 bases, with 28 bases between them. The CDR3 reads CASPPPPSLGLRDEQFF. The DNA of the CDR3 is TGTGCCAGCCCTCCGCCGCCCTCCTTGGGCTTGCGTGATGAGCAGTTCTTC.

In this sample, this clone turned up many times. The rearrangement links TRBV6-1 to TRBJ1-2; D is unclear. The V end was cut by 5 bases, the J end by 5 bases, with 6 bases between. The CDR3 sequence is 11 residues long. Germline CDR1 is MNHNS and CDR2 is SASEGT. The CDR3 region is CASSPTYGYTF. DNA of the CDR3: TGTGCCAGCAGTCCGACTTATGGCTACACCTTC.

About this clone itself: A much larger clone lies one base from this, so it may be a read error. V gene TRBV11-3 combines with J gene TRBJ1-1; D is ambiguous. V was cut by 0 bases and J by 0 bases, with 2 bases left in between. CDR3 length: 13 amino acids. CDR1 is SGHNT and CDR2 is YENEEA in the germline V gene. CDR3 coding DNA: TGTGCCAGCAGCTTAGATATGAACACTGAAGCTTTCTTT. It encodes CASSLDMNTEAFF. Filled out from reference TRBV11-3 and TRBJ1-1, the complete variable domain reads EAGVVQSPRYKIIEKKQPVAFWCNPISGHNTLYWYLQNLGQGPELLIRYENEEAVDDSQLPKDRFSAERLKGVDSTLKIQPAELGDSAVYLCASSLDMNTEAFFGQGTRLTVV.

This rearrangement joins TRBV6-5 to TRBJ2-3, with D perhaps matching TRBD2 (5 bases). The germline V gene has CDR1 MNHEY and CDR2 SVGAGI. The CDR3 loop spans 15 amino acids. The germline V and J ends were trimmed by 6 bases and 2 bases, with 15 bases remaining between them. The CDR3 is CASSLSGTNTDTQYF. CDR3 DNA: TGTGCCAGCAGCTTAAGCGGAACCAACACAGATACGCAGTATTTT.

The chain recombines TRBV30 with TRBJ1-5, with TRBD1 identical over 9 bases. Unmatched junction bases numbered 11, after V lost 2 bases and J lost 0 bases. The CDR3 is made up of 18 amino acids. CDR1 is GTSNPN, CDR2 SVGIG, per germline (reference sequence). For the CDR3, the DNA is TGTGCCTGGAGTCGGGGACAGGGTGCTCGATATAGCAATCAGCCCCAGCATTTT. Encoded protein: CAWSRGQGARYSNQPQHF.

The chain links TRBV9 to TRBJ2-2; D unresolved. This CDR3 has 17 residues. From germline, CDR1 is SGDLS and CDR2 YYNGEE. The V end was cut by 0 bases, the J end by 0 bases, with 12 bases between. The CDR3 reads CASSVGVLTANTGELFF. The DNA for the CDR3 is TGTGCCAGCAGCGTAGGGGTCCTGACCGCGAACACCGGGGAGCTGTTTTTT.

The CDR3 sequence: CASSPRPPRYSNQPQHF. Written as DNA, the CDR3 is TGTGCCAGCAGTCCAAGGCCCCCTCGGTATAGCAATCAGCCCCAGCATTTT. The chain uses TRBV27 and TRBJ1-5; no clear D. Germline CDR1 is MNHEY and CDR2 is SMNVEV (reference sequence). V gave up 5 bases and J gave up 0 bases, with 17 bases separating them. This CDR3 is 17 amino acids long.

The CDR3 loop reads CASSIDRYTEAFF. In DNA, the CDR3 is TGCGCCAGCAGCATTGACAGATACACTGAAGCTTTCTTT. V and J are TRBV5-1 and TRBJ1-1, with TRBD1 as a possible D gene (5 bases). There are 13 residues in the CDR3. The germline V gene has CDR1 SGHRS and CDR2 YFSETQ. V gave up 4 bases and J gave up 3 bases, with 10 bases separating them.

The CDR3 nucleotides are TGTGCCAGCCGTGAGGCTAGCGGGAGGCCCCACACAGATACGCAGTATTTT. Its translation: CASREASGRPHTDTQYF. This sequence joins TRBV28 and TRBJ2-3, with 11 bases that match TRBD2. CDR3 length equals 17 residues. Germline CDR1 and CDR2: MDHEN and SYDVKM. The V gene end was trimmed by 8 bases and the J gene end by 2 bases; junction bases not matched to a gene: 12.

The V and J genes are TRBV19 and TRBJ2-7, with D perhaps TRBD2 (5 bases). The CDR3 is 12 amino acids. Trimming left V 6 bases short and J 2 bases short, with 8 bases between. Per germline, CDR1 LNHDA and CDR2 SQIVND (reference sequence). The CDR3 reads CASSIGAYEQYF. In DNA, the CDR3 is TGTGCCAGTAGCATCGGGGCCTACGAGCAGTACTTC.

This clone was counted ten times or more. The rearrangement joins TRBV29-1 to TRBJ1-2; TRBD1 might be the D (6 bases). This CDR3 has 12 residues. Per germline, CDR1 SQVTM and CDR2 ANQGSEA. With 0 bases removed from V and 14 bases from J, the gap between germline ends came to 16 bases. The CDR3 loop is CSVEDGGTKRTF. For the CDR3, the DNA is TGCAGCGTTGAAGATGGTGGGACAAAAAGGACCTTC.

This chain links TRBV27 with TRBJ2-2, with a tentative D call TRBD2 (6 bases). The CDR3 is 14 residues long. Trimming left V 9 bases short and J 1 base short, with 12 bases between. In germline, CDR1 is MNHEY, CDR2 SMNVEV (reference sequence). The DNA for the CDR3 is TGTGCCAGTCGCGGGACCCTGAACACCGGGGAGCTGTTTTTT. Translation: CASRGTLNTGELFF.

This chain joins TRBV18 and TRBJ1-1; D is undetermined. This CDR3 comprises 16 residues. Trimming shortened V by 2 bases and J by 1 base, and 14 bases separated the two germline ends. The germline CDR1 and CDR2 sequences are KGHSH and LQKENI. The CDR3 protein is CASSPSATRTNTEAFF. The DNA of the CDR3 is TGTGCCAGCTCACCATCGGCTACCCGGACGAACACTGAAGCTTTCTTT.

V usage is TRBV11-2 and J usage is TRBJ2-5, with D perhaps TRBD2 (5 bases). V lost 9 bases, J lost 7 bases, and 12 bases lay in between. CDR1 and CDR2 from the germline V gene are SGHAT and FQNNGV. The CDR3 has 11 amino acids. The CDR3 spells CASRAGGTQYF. In DNA form, the CDR3 reads TGTGCCAGTCGGGCGGGTGGGACCCAGTACTTC. The variable domain in full, with the rest retrieved from reference TRBV11-2 and TRBJ2-5, is EAGVAQSPRYKIIEKRQSVAFWCNPISGHATLYWYQQILGQGPKLLIQFQNNGVVDDSQLPKDRFSAERLKGVDSTLKIQPAKLEDSAVYLCASRAGGTQYFGPGTRLLVL.

This rearrangement joins TRBV28 to TRBJ2-2, with a possible D match to TRBD1 (6 bases). V gave up 7 bases and J gave up 0 bases, with 15 bases separating them. CDR3 length: 16 residues. In germline, CDR1 is MDHEN, CDR2 SYDVKM. CDR3 DNA sequence: TGTGCCAGCAATCCTCCGGGACAAACGAACACCGGGGAGCTGTTTTTT. This codes for CASNPPGQTNTGELFF.